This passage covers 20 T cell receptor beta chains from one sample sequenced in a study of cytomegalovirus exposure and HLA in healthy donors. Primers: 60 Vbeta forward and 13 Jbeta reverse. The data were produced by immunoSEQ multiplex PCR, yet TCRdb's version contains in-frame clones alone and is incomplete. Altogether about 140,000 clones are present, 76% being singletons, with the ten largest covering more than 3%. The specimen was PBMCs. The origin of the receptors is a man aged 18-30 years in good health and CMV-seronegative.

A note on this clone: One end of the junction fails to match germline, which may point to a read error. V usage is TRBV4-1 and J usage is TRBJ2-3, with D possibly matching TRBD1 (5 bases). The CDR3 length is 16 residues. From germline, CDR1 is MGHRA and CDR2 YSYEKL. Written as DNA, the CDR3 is TGTGCCAGCAGCCAAGAGAAGGGGCCGGGCCCAGATACGCAGTATTTT. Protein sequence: CASSQEKGPGPDTQYF.

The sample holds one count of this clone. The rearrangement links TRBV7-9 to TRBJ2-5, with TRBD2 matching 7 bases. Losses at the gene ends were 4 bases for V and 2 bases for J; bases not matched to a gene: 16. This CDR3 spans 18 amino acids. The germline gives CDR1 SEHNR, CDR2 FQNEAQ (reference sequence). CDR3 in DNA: TGTGCCAGCAGCTCTTTGTGGCTAGCGGCGGAGGGGCAAGAGACCCAGTACTTC. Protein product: CASSSLWLAAEGQETQYF.

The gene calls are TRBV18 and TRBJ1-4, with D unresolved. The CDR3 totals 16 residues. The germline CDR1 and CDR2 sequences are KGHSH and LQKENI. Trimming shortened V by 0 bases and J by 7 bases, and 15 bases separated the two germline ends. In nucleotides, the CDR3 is TGTGCCAGCTCACCACCCGACGGGGTCGGGAGTGAAAAACTGTTTTTT. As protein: CASSPPDGVGSEKLFF.

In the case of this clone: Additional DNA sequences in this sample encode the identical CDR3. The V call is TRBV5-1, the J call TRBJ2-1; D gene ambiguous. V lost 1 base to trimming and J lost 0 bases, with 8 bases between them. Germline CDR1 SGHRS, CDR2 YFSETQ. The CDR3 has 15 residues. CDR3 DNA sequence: TGCGCCAGCAGCTTGCCCTCGAGCTCCTACAATGAGCAGTTCTTC. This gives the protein CASSLPSSSYNEQFF.

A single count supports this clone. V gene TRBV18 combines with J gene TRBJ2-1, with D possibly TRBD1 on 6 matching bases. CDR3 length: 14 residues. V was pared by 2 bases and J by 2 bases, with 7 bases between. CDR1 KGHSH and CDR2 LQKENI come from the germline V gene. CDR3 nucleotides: TGTGCCAGCTCACCATCAGGGGCCTACAATGAGCAGTTCTTC. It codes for CASSPSGAYNEQFF.

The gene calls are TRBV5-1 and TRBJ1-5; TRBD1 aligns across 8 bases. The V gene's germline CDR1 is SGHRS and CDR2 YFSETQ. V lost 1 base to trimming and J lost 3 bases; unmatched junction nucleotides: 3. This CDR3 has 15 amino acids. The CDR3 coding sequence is TGCGCCAGCAGCTTGACAGGGGGATTCAATCAGCCCCAGCATTTT. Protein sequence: CASSLTGGFNQPQHF. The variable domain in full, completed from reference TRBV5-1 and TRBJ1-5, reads KAGVTQTPRYLIKTRGQQVTLSCSPISGHRSVSWYQQTPGQGLQFLFEYFSETQRNKGNFPGRFSGRQFSNSRSEMNVSTLELGDSALYLCASSLTGGFNQPQHFGDGTRLSIL.

CDR3 sequence reads: CASGLVLNRGVGGYTF. In DNA form, the CDR3 reads TGTGCTAGTGGTTTGGTATTAAACAGGGGGGTCGGTGGCTACACCTTC. This chain links TRBV12-5 with TRBJ1-2, with 8 bases fitting TRBD1. Germline V gene sequence: CDR1 LGHNT, CDR2 FRNRAP. This CDR3 has 16 amino acids. J gave up 7 bases and V 0 bases, and 10 bases lay outside the gene matches.

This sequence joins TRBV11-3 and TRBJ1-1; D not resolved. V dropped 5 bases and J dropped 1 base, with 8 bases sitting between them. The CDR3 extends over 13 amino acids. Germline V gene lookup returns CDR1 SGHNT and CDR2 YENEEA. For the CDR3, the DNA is TGTGCCAGCAGCCCAAGACAGAACACTGAAGCTTTCTTT. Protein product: CASSPRQNTEAFF.

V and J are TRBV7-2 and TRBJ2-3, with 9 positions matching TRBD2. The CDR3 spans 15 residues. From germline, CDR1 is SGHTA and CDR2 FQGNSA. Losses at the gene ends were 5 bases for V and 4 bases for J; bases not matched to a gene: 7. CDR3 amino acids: CASSRRAGGPDTQYF. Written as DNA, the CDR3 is TGTGCCAGCAGCAGGCGGGCGGGGGGGCCAGATACGCAGTATTTT.

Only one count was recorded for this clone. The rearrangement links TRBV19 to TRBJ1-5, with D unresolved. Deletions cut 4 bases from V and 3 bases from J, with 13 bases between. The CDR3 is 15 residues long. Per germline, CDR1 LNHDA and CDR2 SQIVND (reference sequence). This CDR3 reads CASSTPGSHNQPQHF. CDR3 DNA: TGTGCCAGTAGTACACCGGGATCTCACAATCAGCCCCAGCATTTT.

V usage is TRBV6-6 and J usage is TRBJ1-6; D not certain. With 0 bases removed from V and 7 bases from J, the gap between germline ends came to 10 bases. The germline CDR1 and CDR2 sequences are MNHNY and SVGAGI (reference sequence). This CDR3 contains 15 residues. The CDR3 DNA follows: TGTGCCAGCAGTTACTCACCGGGTAGGAATTCACCCCTCCACTTT. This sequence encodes CASSYSPGRNSPLHF.

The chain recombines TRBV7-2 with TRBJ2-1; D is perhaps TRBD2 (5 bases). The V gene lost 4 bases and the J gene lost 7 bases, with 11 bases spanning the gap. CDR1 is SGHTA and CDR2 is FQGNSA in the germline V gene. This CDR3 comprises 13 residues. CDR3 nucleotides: TGTGCCAGCAGCTCGAGGGTTGGGAATGAGCAGTTCTTC. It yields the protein CASSSRVGNEQFF.

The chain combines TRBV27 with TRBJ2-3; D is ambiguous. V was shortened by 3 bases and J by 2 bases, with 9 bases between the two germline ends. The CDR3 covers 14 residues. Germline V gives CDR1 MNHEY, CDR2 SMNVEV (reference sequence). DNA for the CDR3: TGTGCCAGCAGTTTCCTACTGAACACAGATACGCAGTATTTT. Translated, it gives CASSFLLNTDTQYF.

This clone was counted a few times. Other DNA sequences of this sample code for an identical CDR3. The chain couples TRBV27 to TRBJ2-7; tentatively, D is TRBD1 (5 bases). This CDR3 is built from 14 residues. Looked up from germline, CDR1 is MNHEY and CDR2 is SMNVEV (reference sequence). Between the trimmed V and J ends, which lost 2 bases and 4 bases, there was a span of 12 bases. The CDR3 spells CASSLGQGGYEQYF. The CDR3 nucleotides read TGTGCCAGCAGTTTAGGTCAGGGTGGGTACGAGCAGTACTTC.

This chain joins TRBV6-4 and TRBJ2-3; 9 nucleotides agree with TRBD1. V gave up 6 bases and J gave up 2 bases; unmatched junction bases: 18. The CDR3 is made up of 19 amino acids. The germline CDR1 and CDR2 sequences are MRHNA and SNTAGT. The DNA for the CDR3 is TGTGCCAGCAGGAACCTCCGGGACAGGGAGGGACTTAACACAGATACGCAGTATTTT. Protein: CASRNLRDREGLNTDTQYF.

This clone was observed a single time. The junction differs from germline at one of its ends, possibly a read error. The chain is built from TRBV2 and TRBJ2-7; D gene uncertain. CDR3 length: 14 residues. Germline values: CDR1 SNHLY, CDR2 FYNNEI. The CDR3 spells CAGSEWPISYEQYF. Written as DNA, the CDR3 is TGTGCCGGCAGTGAATGGCCGATCTCCTACGAGCAGTACTTC. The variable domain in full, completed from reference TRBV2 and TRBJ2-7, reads EPEVTQTPSHQVTQMGQEVILRCVPISNHLYFYWYRQILGQKVEFLVSFYNNEISEKSEIFDDQFSVERPDGSNFTLKIRSTKLEDSAMYFCAGSEWPISYEQYFGPGTRLTVT.

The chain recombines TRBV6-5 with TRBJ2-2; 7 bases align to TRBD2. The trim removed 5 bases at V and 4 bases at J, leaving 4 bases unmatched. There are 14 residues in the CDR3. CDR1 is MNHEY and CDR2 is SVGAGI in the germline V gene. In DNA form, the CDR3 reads TGTGCCAGCAGTGAGGGAGGGAGCACCGGGGAGCTGTTTTTT. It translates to CASSEGGSTGELFF.

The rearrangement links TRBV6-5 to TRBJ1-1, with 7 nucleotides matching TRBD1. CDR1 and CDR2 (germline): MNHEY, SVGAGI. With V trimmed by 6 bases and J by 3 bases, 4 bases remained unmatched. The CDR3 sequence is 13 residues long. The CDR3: CASRQGWDTEAFF. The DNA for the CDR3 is TGTGCCAGCAGACAGGGGTGGGACACTGAAGCTTTCTTT.

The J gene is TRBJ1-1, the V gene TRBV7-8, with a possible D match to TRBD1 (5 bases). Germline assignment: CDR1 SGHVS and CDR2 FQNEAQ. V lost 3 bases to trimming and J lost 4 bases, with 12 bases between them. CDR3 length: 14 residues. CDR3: CASSFQGWGTEAFF. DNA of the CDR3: TGTGCCAGCAGCTTCCAGGGTTGGGGCACTGAAGCTTTCTTT. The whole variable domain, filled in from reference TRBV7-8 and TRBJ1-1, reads GAGVSQSPRYKVAKRGQDVALRCDPISGHVSLFWYQQALGQGPEFLTYFQNEAQLDKSGLPSDRFFAERPEGSVSTLKIQRTQQEDSAVYLCASSFQGWGTEAFFGQGTRLTVV.

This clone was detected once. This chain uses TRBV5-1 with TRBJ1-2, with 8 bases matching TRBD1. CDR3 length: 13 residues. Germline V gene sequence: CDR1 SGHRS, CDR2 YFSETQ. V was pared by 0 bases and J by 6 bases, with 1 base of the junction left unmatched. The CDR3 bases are TGCGCCAGCAGCTTGGCAGGGGGCGATGGCTACACCTTC. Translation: CASSLAGGDGYTF. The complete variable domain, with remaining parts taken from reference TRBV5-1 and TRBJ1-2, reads KAGVTQTPRYLIKTRGQQVTLSCSPISGHRSVSWYQQTPGQGLQFLFEYFSETQRNKGNFPGRFSGRQFSNSRSEMNVSTLELGDSALYLCASSLAGGDGYTFGSGTRLTVV.